Following are 13 T cell receptor beta chains from one sample sequenced in a study of CD8 T cells in Susac syndrome. An amount of RNA that ranged from roughly 0.5 to 1 ug was reverse transcribed with random hexamers. TCRdb re-called the immunoSEQ multiplex PCR reads through MiXCR, storing one row per CDR3 protein. The sample records around 140,000 distinct CDR3 sequences, around 86% being singletons. The specimen sequenced was CD8+ T cells from PBMCs. The receptors were gathered from a human donor with multiple sclerosis.

The rearrangement joins TRBV12-3 or TRBV12-4 to TRBJ2-1, with TRBD1 matching over 7 bases. This CDR3 contains 16 residues. V lost 5 bases to trimming and J lost 3 bases; unmatched junction nucleotides: 10. The CDR3 bases are TGTGCCAGCAGTACCATGACAGGGAACCTCTACAATGAGCAGTTCTTC. Protein product: CASSTMTGNLYNEQFF.

CDR3 DNA sequence: TGTGCCAGCAGCTTGGGCCGGGGCTCCACAGATACGCAGTATTTT. Protein: CASSLGRGSTDTQYF. The J gene is TRBJ2-3, the V gene TRBV5-5; D tentatively reads TRBD1 or TRBD2 (5 bases each). V was clipped by 0 bases and J by 2 bases, with 10 bases between them. The germline V gene encodes CDR1 SGHKS and CDR2 YYEKEE (reference sequence). This CDR3 comprises 15 residues.

The rearrangement joins TRBV27 to TRBJ1-2; no firm D call. The CDR3 sequence is 15 residues long. Germline CDR1 reads MNHEY; CDR2 reads SMNVEV (reference sequence). V lost 2 bases to trimming and J lost 5 bases, with 15 bases between them. CDR3 bases: TGTGCCAGCAGTTTAACGGGCTGGGCTGGATATGGCTACACCTTC. Its protein product is CASSLTGWAGYGYTF.

The rearrangement uses TRBV3-1 and TRBJ1-3; D uncertain. Trimming removed 3 bases from V and 4 bases from J, with 10 bases in between. The CDR3 contains 14 residues. Germline V gene lookup returns CDR1 LGHDT and CDR2 YNNKEL (reference sequence). As DNA, the CDR3 is TGTGCCAGCAGCCACACCCAATTCGGAAACACCATATATTTT. This codes for CASSHTQFGNTIYF.

The chain combines TRBV28 with TRBJ2-7; 7 bases are shared with TRBD2. This CDR3 is 15 amino acids long. The germline CDR1 and CDR2 sequences are MDHEN and SYDVKM. V shed 3 bases and J 0 bases; nucleotides not matched to a gene: 5. This chain's CDR3 is CASSFRGELSYEQYF. The DNA of the CDR3 is TGTGCCAGCAGTTTCCGGGGGGAACTCTCCTACGAGCAGTACTTC.

This CDR3 reads CASSQGDRGMYVHEQYF. In nucleotides, the CDR3 is TGTGCCAGCAGTCAGGGGGACAGGGGCATGTATGTCCACGAGCAGTACTTC. The chain has TRBV28 and TRBJ2-7; TRBD1 agrees at 10 bases. The CDR3 runs 17 residues. Per the germline V gene, CDR1 is MDHEN and CDR2 is SYDVKM. The V gene end was trimmed by 5 bases and the J gene end by 5 bases; junction bases not matched to a gene: 15.

This chain links TRBV4-1 with TRBJ1-5; 10 bases map to TRBD1. Germline values: CDR1 MGHRA, CDR2 YSYEKL. J lost 5 bases, V lost 1 base, and 5 bases had no gene match. CDR3 length equals 16 residues. CDR3 region: CASSQAWDRGHQPQHF. CDR3 DNA sequence: TGCGCCAGCAGCCAAGCCTGGGACAGGGGCCATCAGCCCCAGCATTTT.

The chain uses TRBV7-8 and TRBJ2-3; D may be TRBD1 (5 bases). Trimming removed 5 bases at V and 2 bases at J, with 17 bases between. The CDR3 sequence is 16 residues long. Per the germline V gene, CDR1 is SGHVS and CDR2 is FQNEAQ. The CDR3 sequence: CASSREDTLNTDTQYF. The CDR3 nucleotides are TGTGCCAGCAGCCGCGAGGACACGCTAAACACAGATACGCAGTATTTT.

The V call is TRBV20-1, the J call TRBJ2-2; possible D gene TRBD1, 5 bases. Trimming left V 0 bases short and J 0 bases short, with 11 bases between. Germline V lookup: CDR1 DFQATT, CDR2 SNEGSKA (reference sequence). The CDR3 is 16 amino acids. The CDR3 DNA is TGCAGTGCTAGAGATCACGAACAGGCGAACACCGGGGAGCTGTTTTTT. Translated, it gives CSARDHEQANTGELFF.

The chain recombines TRBV11-2 with TRBJ2-7; D gene unclear. Germline values: CDR1 SGHAT, CDR2 FQNNGV. The CDR3 is made up of 14 amino acids. The V end was cut by 5 bases, the J end by 5 bases, with 16 bases between. CDR3 nucleotides: TGTGCCAGCAGCCTAGGGTCATTTAGCCACGAGCAGTACGTC. This codes for CASSLGSFSHEQYV.

V and J are TRBV24-1 and TRBJ1-1; possible D gene TRBD1, 6 bases. The CDR3 consists of 17 residues. Germline-derived CDR1 and CDR2 are KGHDR and SFDVKD. V was cut by 5 bases and J by 2 bases, with 20 bases left in between. The CDR3 sequence: CATSGRGGWGQNTEAFF. The CDR3 nucleotides are TGTGCCACCAGTGGGCGAGGCGGATGGGGACAAAACACTGAAGCTTTCTTT.

The chain is built from TRBV15 and TRBJ1-5; the D gene is possibly TRBD1 (5 bases). The CDR3 runs 16 residues. Germline V gives CDR1 LNHNV, CDR2 YYDKDF (reference sequence). V shed 2 bases and J shed 0 bases, with 11 bases lying between them. The CDR3, as DNA: TGTGCCACCAGCAGATGCCGGGGGTGTAGCAATCAGCCCCAGCATTTT. Translated: CATSRCRGCSNQPQHF.

The chain is built from TRBV11-1 and TRBJ1-5; no reliable D call. V lost 5 bases to trimming and J lost 3 bases, with 11 bases between them. The CDR3 is 14 amino acids. Germline lookup yields CDR1 SGHAT and CDR2 FQDESV (reference sequence). Here the CDR3 reads CASSANGNNQPQHF. CDR3 nucleotide sequence: TGTGCCAGCAGCGCCAACGGGAACAATCAGCCCCAGCATTTT.